The T cell receptor beta chain described here comes from a study of CD8+CD57+ T cells in acquired aplastic anemia. Overall study findings and caveats: In common between the patients and the controls were around 29 CD8+ CDR3 sequences.

Sequencing involved patients with CD8+CD57+ cell expansion previously shown by flow cytometry. CDR3 and TCR beta VDJ profiling relied on genomic DNA as the template. TCRdb processed the reads anew with MiXCR; each CDR3 protein has one entry. Of around 200,000 distinct CDR3 sequences listed, 45% to 60% are singletons. The CDR3 covers 16 residues. The germline gives CDR1 DFQATT, CDR2 SNEGSKA (reference sequence). Trimming at V came to 3 bases and at J to 1 base, leaving 8 bases not matched to a gene. This clonotype has a handful of counts. The antigen is unknown. Sequencing used sorted CD4+, CD8+, or CD8+CD57+ T cells (not recorded which) from PBMCs. V usage is TRBV20-1 and J usage is TRBJ2-5; 10 nucleotides line up with TRBD2. The clonotype was recovered from a human donor with aplastic anemia. The chain's CDR3 is CSASGVASGGQETQYF. The CDR3 DNA sequence: TGCAGTGCTAGCGGGGTGGCTAGCGGGGGCCAAGAGACCCAGTACTTC.